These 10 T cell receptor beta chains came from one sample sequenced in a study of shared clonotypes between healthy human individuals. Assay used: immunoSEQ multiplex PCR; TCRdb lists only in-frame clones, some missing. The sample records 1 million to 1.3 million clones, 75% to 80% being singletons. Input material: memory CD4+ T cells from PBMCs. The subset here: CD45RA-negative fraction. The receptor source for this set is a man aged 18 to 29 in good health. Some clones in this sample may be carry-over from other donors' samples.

CDR3 residues: CASSSPLAAAANAYEQYF. The CDR3 DNA reads TGTGCCAGCAGCTCCCCACTAGCGGCAGCCGCCAACGCCTACGAGCAGTACTTC. The chain couples TRBV7-3 to TRBJ2-7, with 8 bases lining up with TRBD2. Germline V gene sequence: CDR1 SGHTA, CDR2 FQGTGA. The CDR3 runs to 18 residues. J lost 2 bases, V lost 4 bases, and 16 bases had no gene match.

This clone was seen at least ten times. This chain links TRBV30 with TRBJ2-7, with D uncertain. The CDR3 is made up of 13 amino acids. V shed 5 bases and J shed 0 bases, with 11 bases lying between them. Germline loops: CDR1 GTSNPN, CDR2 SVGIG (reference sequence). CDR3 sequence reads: CAWGRTDSYEQYF. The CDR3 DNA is TGTGCCTGGGGACGGACGGACTCCTACGAGCAGTACTTC.

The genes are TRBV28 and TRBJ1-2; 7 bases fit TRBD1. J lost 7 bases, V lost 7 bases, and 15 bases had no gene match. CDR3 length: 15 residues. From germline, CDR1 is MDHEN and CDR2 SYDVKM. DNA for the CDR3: TGTGCCAGCATCCTTAGGACAGGCCCTGTCAGTGGCTACACCTTC. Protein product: CASILRTGPVSGYTF.

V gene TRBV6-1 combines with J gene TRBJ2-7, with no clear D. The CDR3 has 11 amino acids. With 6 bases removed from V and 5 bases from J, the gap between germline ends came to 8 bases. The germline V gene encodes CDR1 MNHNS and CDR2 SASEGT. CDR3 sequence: CASRANHEQYF. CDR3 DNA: TGTGCCAGCAGGGCGAATCACGAGCAGTACTTC.

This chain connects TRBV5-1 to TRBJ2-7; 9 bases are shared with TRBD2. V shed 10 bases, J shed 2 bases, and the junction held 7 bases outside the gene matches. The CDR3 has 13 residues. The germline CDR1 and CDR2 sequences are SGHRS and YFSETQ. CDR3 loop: CACGRGGTYEQYF. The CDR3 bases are TGCGCCTGCGGGAGGGGCGGCACCTACGAGCAGTACTTC.

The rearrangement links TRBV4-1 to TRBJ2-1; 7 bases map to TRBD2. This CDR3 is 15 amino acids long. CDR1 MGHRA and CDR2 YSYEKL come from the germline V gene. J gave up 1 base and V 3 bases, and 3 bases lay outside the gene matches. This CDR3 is CASSHPGLSYNEQFF. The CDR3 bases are TGCGCCAGCAGCCACCCGGGACTATCCTACAATGAGCAGTTCTTC.

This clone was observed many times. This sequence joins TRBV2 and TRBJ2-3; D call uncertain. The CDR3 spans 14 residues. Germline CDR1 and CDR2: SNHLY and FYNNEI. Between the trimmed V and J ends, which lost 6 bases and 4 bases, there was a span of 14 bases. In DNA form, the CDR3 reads TGTGCCAGCAGAGGCGTTTTCGAGTCAGATACGCAGTATTTT. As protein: CASRGVFESDTQYF.

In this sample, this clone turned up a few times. DNA for the CDR3: TGTGCCAGCAGCTTGACATTTCGGGAACGGGCAGATACGCAGTATTTT. This sequence encodes CASSLTFRERADTQYF. The chain has TRBV5-5 and TRBJ2-3, with a weak D call TRBD2 (5 bases). CDR1 is SGHKS, CDR2 YYEKEE, per germline (reference sequence). The CDR3 extends over 16 amino acids. V gave up 1 base and J gave up 4 bases, with 16 bases separating them. Variable domain in full (rest from reference TRBV5-5 and TRBJ2-3): DAGVTQSPTHLIKTRGQQVTLRCSPISGHKSVSWYQQVLGQGPQFIFQYYEKEERGRGNFPDRFSARQFPNYSSELNVNALLLGDSALYLCASSLTFRERADTQYFGPGTRLTVL.

The CDR3 nucleotides are TGTGCCAGCAGCCCACCGGCTAGCGGGAGGGCCAATGAGCAGTTCTTC. Its translation is CASSPPASGRANEQFF. This chain uses TRBV7-3 with TRBJ2-1; TRBD2 aligns across 12 bases. The CDR3 runs to 16 residues. Trimming cost V 5 bases and J 6 bases; bases outside gene matches: 8. CDR1 is SGHTA, CDR2 FQGTGA, per germline. Together with reference TRBV7-3 and TRBJ2-1, the CDR3 gives the full variable domain: GAGVSQTPSNKVTEKGKYVELRCDPISGHTALYWYRQSLGQGPEFLIYFQGTGAADDSGLPNDRFFAVRPEGSVSTLKIQRTERGDSAVYLCASSPPASGRANEQFFGPGTRLTVL.

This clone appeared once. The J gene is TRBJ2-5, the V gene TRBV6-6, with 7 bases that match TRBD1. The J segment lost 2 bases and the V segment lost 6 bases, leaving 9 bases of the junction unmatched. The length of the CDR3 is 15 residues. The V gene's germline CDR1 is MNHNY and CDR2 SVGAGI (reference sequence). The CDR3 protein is CASSRLNRGQETQYF. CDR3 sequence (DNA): TGTGCCAGCAGCCGACTCAACAGGGGTCAAGAGACCCAGTACTTC.